This T cell receptor beta chain was retrieved from a study of T-cell reconstitution after alpha-beta-depleted transplantation in children. Only a few counts were recorded for this clonotype. The TCRbeta library was prepared with unique molecular identifiers. TCRdb re-analysed the PCR reads in MiXCR, keeping a single row per CDR3 protein. The repertoire includes roughly 500,000 distinct CDR3 sequences, 18% of them detected once, and about 3.1% sits in the top ten. The V and J ends lost 4 bases and 6 bases respectively, with 17 bases between them. The CDR3 consists of 15 residues. CDR1 is SGDLS and CDR2 is YYNGEE in the germline V gene.

The receptor was isolated from a human donor who donated a stem cell graft to a child with acute lymphoblastic leukemia. The chain couples TRBV9 to TRBJ2-1; D perhaps matches TRBD2 (6 bases). The specimen comprised PBMCs from the stem cell graft donor, sampled from the stem cell graft. CDR3 loop: CASSTGPREANEQFF. The DNA for the CDR3 is TGTGCCAGCAGCACGGGACCTAGGGAGGCCAATGAGCAGTTCTTC.